The 7 T cell receptor beta chains below all came from one sample that was sequenced in a study of blood T cell repertoires in COVID-19. Some clones are missing from TCRdb's copy, which holds only in-frame ones; the method was immunoSEQ multiplex PCR. The repertoire holds about 160,000 clones, with about 86% as singletons. The sample taken for sequencing was PBMCs or T cells enriched from blood (not recorded which). The receptors were sampled from a woman between 50 and 59 years old in a cohort exposed to, infected with or recovered from COVID-19 (not recorded which).

V and J are TRBV13 and TRBJ2-5; 7 bases are a match to TRBD2. The CDR3 contains 14 residues. Germline lookup yields CDR1 PRHDT and CDR2 FYEKMQ (reference sequence). J was trimmed by 5 bases and V by 0 bases; bases with no gene match: 3. The chain's CDR3 is CASSLGLAVETQYF. In DNA form, the CDR3 reads TGTGCCAGCAGCTTAGGGCTAGCGGTTGAGACCCAGTACTTC.

J is TRBJ2-7 and V is TRBV2; D possibly corresponds to TRBD2 (6 bases). Germline V gene sequence: CDR1 SNHLY, CDR2 FYNNEI. Trimming shortened V by 7 bases and J by 5 bases, and 15 bases separated the two germline ends. This CDR3 is built from 13 residues. The chain's CDR3 is CASTPGLSNEQYF. CDR3 nucleotide sequence: TGTGCCAGCACGCCGGGACTTTCTAACGAGCAGTACTTC. The whole variable domain, remainder taken from reference TRBV2 and TRBJ2-7, is EPEVTQTPSHQVTQMGQEVILRCVPISNHLYFYWYRQILGQKVEFLVSFYNNEISEKSEIFDDQFSVERPDGSNFTLKIRSTKLEDSAMYFCASTPGLSNEQYFGPGTRLTVT.

The V and J genes are TRBV18 and TRBJ1-5; no reliable D call. Trimming left V 6 bases short and J 0 bases short, with 15 bases between. Looked up from germline, CDR1 is KGHSH and CDR2 is LQKENI. The CDR3 runs to 16 residues. CDR3 DNA: TGTGCCAGCTCCTGGCCCCGCGGGGATAGCAATCAGCCCCAGCATTTT. Protein product: CASSWPRGDSNQPQHF. The whole variable domain, filled in from reference TRBV18 and TRBJ1-5, reads NAGVMQNPRHLVRRRGQEARLRCSPMKGHSHVYWYRQLPEEGLKFMVYLQKENIIDESGMPKERFSAEFPKEGPSILRIQQVVRGDSAAYFCASSWPRGDSNQPQHFGDGTRLSIL.

V usage is TRBV6-5 and J usage is TRBJ2-1, with TRBD2 matching 10 bases. V gave up 2 bases and J gave up 3 bases; unmatched junction bases: 4. The germline CDR1 and CDR2 sequences are MNHEY and SVGAGI. The CDR3 loop spans 16 amino acids. CDR3 nucleotides: TGTGCCAGCAGTTACGTCCAGCGGGGGGGCTACAATGAGCAGTTCTTC. Amino acids: CASSYVQRGGYNEQFF.

This clone was picked up one time. This chain joins TRBV7-2 and TRBJ1-2, with D possibly being TRBD1 (5 bases). CDR1 and CDR2 (germline): SGHTA, FQGNSA. This CDR3 is 14 amino acids long. With 4 bases removed from V and 5 bases from J, the gap between germline ends came to 14 bases. CDR3 region: CASSWRGGRYGYTF. The CDR3, as DNA: TGTGCCAGCAGCTGGCGGGGGGGGAGATATGGCTACACCTTC.

The chain joins TRBV5-1 to TRBJ2-7; 8 positions match TRBD2. The CDR3 consists of 16 residues. V lost 4 bases to trimming and J lost 7 bases; unmatched junction nucleotides: 16. Germline V gene data show CDR1 as SGHRS and CDR2 as YFSETQ. CDR3 nucleotides: TGCGCCAGCAGCCCTCCCTCCATCGGGAGGGTGAGGGAGCAGTACTTC. This codes for CASSPPSIGRVREQYF.

This clone was observed a few times. The chain recombines TRBV21-1 with TRBJ1-1; no check of the table's D call, TRBD1, against the DNA was made. TRBV21-1 is listed as a pseudogene. The CDR3 runs 11 residues. In DNA form, the CDR3 reads TGTGCCAGCAGCAGGGACAGGGAAGCTTTCTTT. Amino acid sequence: CASSRDREAFF.